This TCR beta chain was recorded in a study of blood T cells in healthy people across ages. V gave up 0 bases and J gave up 9 bases, with 18 bases separating them. The CDR3 sequence is 16 residues long. Germline loops: CDR1 LGHNA, CDR2 YNFKEQ. The authors ran a second PCR of roughly 6 to 12 cycles using a sample-barcoded 5' primer and a J-beta primer mix. TCRdb passed the 5' RACE reads through MiXCR, listing each CDR3 protein once. The sample holds 650,000 to 1,000,000 distinct CDR3 sequences, 30% to 45% seen once. The sequence was obtained from a man between 18 and 29 years old in good health. This chain links TRBV4-2 with TRBJ1-5; tentatively, D is TRBD1 (6 bases). Sequencing was performed on blood. CDR3: CASSQDGTTLGSPQHF. The CDR3 bases are TGTGCCAGCAGCCAAGATGGGACAACCCTTGGGTCGCCCCAGCATTTT.